The 27 T cell receptor beta chains below all came from one sample that was sequenced in a study of blood T cell repertoires in COVID-19. The protocol was immunoSEQ multiplex PCR, while the TCRdb copy is restricted to in-frame clones and leaves out a portion. The sample lists around 300,000 clones, 89% occurring once. The sample consisted of PBMCs or T cells enriched from blood (not recorded which). The origin of the receptors is a woman aged 30 to 39 who had recovered from COVID-19.

This clone has a single count. The genes are TRBV29-1 and TRBJ2-7; TRBD1 aligns across 10 bases. The CDR3 sequence is 13 residues long. CDR1 SQVTM and CDR2 ANQGSEA come from the germline V gene. Trimming cost V 7 bases and J 4 bases; bases outside gene matches: 7. CDR3 bases: TGCAGCGCGGGACAGGGGTCTCTATACGAGCAGTACTTC. It translates to CSAGQGSLYEQYF.

The chain employs TRBV6-5 and TRBJ1-5; unclear D gene. The CDR3 loop spans 15 amino acids. The germline gives CDR1 MNHEY, CDR2 SVGAGI. The V gene lost 7 bases and the J gene lost 1 base, with 14 bases spanning the gap. This CDR3 reads CASTEGGGSNQPQHF. DNA of the CDR3: TGTGCCAGCACCGAGGGCGGAGGGAGCAATCAGCCCCAGCATTTT.

The chain employs TRBV6-5 and TRBJ2-1, with D possibly TRBD2 on 5 matching bases. CDR1 and CDR2 from the germline V gene are MNHEY and SVGAGI. The CDR3 covers 13 residues. Trimming cost V 6 bases and J 10 bases, with 16 bases left between them. The CDR3, as DNA: TGTGCCAGCAGCCCACTAGGTCTGCGGGAGCAGTTCTTC. Its protein is CASSPLGLREQFF.

V usage is TRBV4-3 and J usage is TRBJ2-6; D call uncertain. V dropped 1 base and J dropped 0 bases, with 10 bases sitting between them. The CDR3 is 17 residues long. Germline-derived CDR1 and CDR2 are LGHNA and YSLEER. The CDR3 DNA sequence: TGCGCCAGCAGCCAAGTTCAACGGGTCTCTGGGGCCAACGTCCTGACTTTC. Its protein product is CASSQVQRVSGANVLTF.

The rearrangement joins TRBV7-2 to TRBJ2-1; unclear D gene. This CDR3 region has 15 residues. Trimming removed 5 bases at V and 3 bases at J, with 14 bases between. CDR1 SGHTA and CDR2 FQGNSA come from the germline V gene. CDR3 DNA sequence: TGTGCCAGCAGCCCCCGAGAGAATGGCTACAATGAGCAGTTCTTC. Translated, it gives CASSPRENGYNEQFF.

The V call is TRBV6-5, the J call TRBJ2-1; TRBD1 matches 8 bases. The germline V gene has CDR1 MNHEY and CDR2 SVGAGI. The CDR3 length is 15 residues. V was pared by 7 bases and J by 5 bases, with 10 bases of the junction left unmatched. The CDR3 reads CASNPGTGAHNEQFF. CDR3 DNA sequence: TGTGCCAGCAATCCCGGGACAGGAGCACACAATGAGCAGTTCTTC.

The chain employs TRBV7-9 and TRBJ2-3, with TRBD2 matching over 10 bases. CDR3 size: 16 residues. V was pared by 5 bases and J by 1 base, with 6 bases of the junction left unmatched. Per germline, CDR1 SEHNR and CDR2 FQNEAQ (reference sequence). The CDR3 protein is CASSAIGLAGTDTQYF. DNA of the CDR3: TGTGCCAGCAGCGCAATCGGACTAGCGGGCACAGATACGCAGTATTTT.

The CDR3 bases are TGTGCCAGCAGCGCGGGTCTAGCGGCCGACCTATACAATGAGCAGTTCTTC. Translating gives CASSAGLAADLYNEQFF. The rearrangement uses TRBV9 and TRBJ2-1, with 7 bases that match TRBD2. The CDR3 covers 17 residues. The germline V gene has CDR1 SGDLS and CDR2 YYNGEE. The V segment lost 3 bases and the J segment 4 bases; nucleotides outside the gene matches: 13.

The chain recombines TRBV15 with TRBJ1-2; a weak D match, TRBD1 (5 bases). The germline gives CDR1 LNHNV, CDR2 YYDKDF (reference sequence). The CDR3 sequence is 14 residues long. Trimming took 5 bases from V and 4 from J, leaving 14 bases between them. This chain's CDR3 is CATSLRQPLYGYTF. CDR3 bases: TGTGCCACCAGCCTTCGACAGCCTCTCTATGGCTACACCTTC.

The chain recombines TRBV4-1 with TRBJ2-5; D gene ambiguous. The CDR3 length is 14 residues. V shed 1 base and J shed 4 bases, with 10 bases lying between them. Germline CDR1 and CDR2: MGHRA and YSYEKL. The DNA for the CDR3 is TGCGCCAGCAGCCAAGCTTCTAGAAGAGAGACCCAGTACTTC. It encodes CASSQASRRETQYF.

The CDR3 sequence is CASRPGVGTDTQYF. Here the CDR3 DNA reads TGTGCCAGCCGACCGGGAGTGGGCACAGATACGCAGTATTTT. This chain joins TRBV6-5 and TRBJ2-3; maybe TRBD2 (6 bases). The CDR3 extends over 14 amino acids. In germline, CDR1 is MNHEY, CDR2 SVGAGI. V was pared by 8 bases and J by 1 base, with 13 bases between.

This clone was recorded only once. Written as DNA, the CDR3 is TGTGCCAGCAGCTTGGTACAGGGCGGCTATGGCTACACCTTC. Protein product: CASSLVQGGYGYTF. This chain joins TRBV5-8 and TRBJ1-2; D perhaps matches TRBD1 (6 bases). Germline CDR1 reads SGHTS; CDR2 reads YDEGEE. Trimming cost V 0 bases and J 4 bases, with 10 bases left between them. The CDR3 spans 14 residues. The full variable domain, rest sourced from reference TRBV5-8 and TRBJ1-2, is EAGVTQSPTHLIKTRGQQATLRCSPISGHTSVYWYQQALGLGLQFLLWYDEGEERNRGNFPPRFSGRQFPNYSSELNVNALELEDSALYLCASSLVQGGYGYTFGSGTRLTVV.

This chain joins TRBV5-1 and TRBJ1-1; D unresolved. The CDR3 has 14 residues. V was trimmed by 1 base and J by 0 bases, leaving 7 bases between them. CDR1 SGHRS and CDR2 YFSETQ come from the germline V gene. The CDR3 nucleotides read TGCGCCAGCAGCTTGCGTCACATGAACACTGAAGCTTTCTTT. It codes for CASSLRHMNTEAFF.

The chain joins TRBV6-5 to TRBJ2-2, with TRBD2 matching 9 bases. CDR1 is MNHEY, CDR2 SVGAGI, per germline. The junction had 6 bases not matched to a gene; V was cut back by 7 bases and J by 6 bases. This CDR3 has 14 amino acids. In DNA form, the CDR3 reads TGTGCCAGCACCAGCGGGAGGCCCCCCGGGGAGCTGTTTTTT. Amino acid sequence: CASTSGRPPGELFF.

The chain carries TRBV4-1 and TRBJ2-7; TRBD2 matches 7 bases. Germline V lookup: CDR1 MGHRA, CDR2 YSYEKL. The CDR3 is 15 amino acids. V lost 2 bases and J lost 3; bases outside the gene matches: 7. The CDR3 region has the DNA TGCGCCAGCAGCCAACCTAAAGCGGGGCACTACGAGCAGTACTTC. This translates into CASSQPKAGHYEQYF.

The rearrangement uses TRBV28 and TRBJ1-5; D remains unclear. With 3 bases removed from V and 2 bases from J, the gap between germline ends came to 8 bases. This CDR3 spans 14 amino acids. CDR1 is MDHEN, CDR2 SYDVKM, per germline. This chain's CDR3 is CASSLERGNQPQHF. The CDR3 nucleotides read TGTGCCAGCAGTTTGGAGCGGGGCAATCAGCCCCAGCATTTT.

The rearrangement links TRBV19 to TRBJ1-1, with 9 bases aligning to TRBD1. The CDR3 is 14 residues long. Trimming took 7 bases from V and 4 from J; bases not matched to a gene: 7. Germline CDR1 LNHDA, CDR2 SQIVND (reference sequence). The CDR3 reads CASMELDRGTEAFF. The CDR3 DNA is TGTGCCAGTATGGAACTGGACAGGGGCACTGAAGCTTTCTTT.

The CDR3 is CASSPNWGDRGYTF. For the CDR3, the DNA is TGTGCCAGTAGCCCTAACTGGGGGGATCGTGGCTACACCTTC. The chain recombines TRBV19 with TRBJ1-2, with a possible D match to TRBD1 (5 bases). Trimming took 6 bases from V and 7 from J, leaving 18 bases between them. CDR1 LNHDA and CDR2 SQIVND come from the germline V gene (reference sequence). The CDR3 contains 14 residues.

The chain employs TRBV19 and TRBJ2-5; TRBD2 agrees at 9 bases. CDR1 and CDR2 (germline): LNHDA, SQIVND (reference sequence). The CDR3 is made up of 14 amino acids. The ends lost 6 bases at V and 1 base at J; junction bases unmatched: 3. The CDR3 DNA reads as TGTGCCAGTAGCGAGCGGGAGGTCCAAGAGACCCAGTACTTC. Its protein is CASSEREVQETQYF.

The CDR3 DNA sequence: TGTGCCAGCAGCCTCCGGACTAGCGGAGTCATTGCCTACGAGCAGTACTTC. This translates into CASSLRTSGVIAYEQYF. The chain combines TRBV3-1 (or the pseudogene TRBV3-2) with TRBJ2-7; TRBD2 aligns across 10 bases. Per the germline V gene, CDR1 is LGHDT and CDR2 is YNNKEL (reference sequence). J lost 2 bases, V lost 4 bases, and 11 bases had no gene match. The CDR3 is 17 residues long.

The J gene is TRBJ2-7, the V gene TRBV29-1; maybe TRBD2 (5 bases). V shed 6 bases and J shed 0 bases, with 12 bases lying between them. The CDR3 has 13 amino acids. CDR1 and CDR2 from the germline V gene are SQVTM and ANQGSEA. The DNA for the CDR3 is TGCAGCGTCCGGGAAAGCGTCTCCTACGAGCAGTACTTC. Its translation: CSVRESVSYEQYF.

The CDR3 DNA reads TGTGCCAGCAGCTTGGGCCAGGGGGCCTCTTTGGGCTACACCTTC. Its translation: CASSLGQGASLGYTF. The chain employs TRBV5-4 and TRBJ1-2, with 8 bases aligning to TRBD1. Germline CDR1 is SGHNT and CDR2 is YYREEE (reference sequence). This CDR3 has 15 residues. The J segment lost 8 bases and the V segment lost 0 bases, leaving 9 bases of the junction unmatched.

This chain connects TRBV9 to TRBJ2-2, with 8 bases that match TRBD2. Per the germline V gene, CDR1 is SGDLS and CDR2 is YYNGEE. CDR3 length equals 16 residues. V shed 4 bases, J shed 4 bases, and the junction held 9 bases outside the gene matches. As DNA, the CDR3 is TGTGCCAGCAGCTTACCAGCGGGAGCCGGCACCGGGGAGCTGTTTTTT. As protein: CASSLPAGAGTGELFF.

This chain connects TRBV2 to TRBJ1-4, with D perhaps TRBD1 (6 bases). Germline V lookup: CDR1 SNHLY, CDR2 FYNNEI. V was trimmed by 4 bases and J by 7 bases, leaving 16 bases between them. The CDR3 consists of 15 residues. CDR3 region: CASSVGGGLAEKLFF. The CDR3 coding sequence is TGTGCCAGCAGTGTAGGGGGGGGACTGGCTGAAAAACTGTTTTTT. The full variable domain, with the rest looked up from reference TRBV2 and TRBJ1-4, is EPEVTQTPSHQVTQMGQEVILRCVPISNHLYFYWYRQILGQKVEFLVSFYNNEISEKSEIFDDQFSVERPDGSNFTLKIRSTKLEDSAMYFCASSVGGGLAEKLFFGSGTQLSVL.

The gene calls are TRBV28 and TRBJ1-1; 9 bases are shared with TRBD1. The ends lost 7 bases at V and 3 bases at J; junction bases unmatched: 9. The CDR3 has 15 residues. Looked up from germline, CDR1 is MDHEN and CDR2 is SYDVKM. CDR3 DNA: TGTGCCAGCAACGGGGACAGGGAGAGAGACACTGAAGCTTTCTTT. This encodes CASNGDRERDTEAFF. Supplemented by reference TRBV28 and TRBJ1-1, the full variable domain reads DVKVTQSSRYLVKRTGEKVFLECVQDMDHENMFWYRQDPGLGLRLIYFSYDVKMKEKGDIPEGYSVSREKKERFSLILESASTNQTSMYLCASNGDRERDTEAFFGQGTRLTVV.

V is TRBV5-1 and J is TRBJ2-4; 9 bases are shared with TRBD1. Germline CDR1 is SGHRS and CDR2 is YFSETQ. The junction had 16 bases not matched to a gene; V was cut back by 4 bases and J by 8 bases. This CDR3 contains 17 residues. In DNA form, the CDR3 reads TGCGCCAGCAGCACAGTGACAGGGGGGGTTTCGACGGACATTCAGTACTTC. Encoded protein: CASSTVTGGVSTDIQYF. The full variable domain, rest sourced from reference TRBV5-1 and TRBJ2-4, is KAGVTQTPRYLIKTRGQQVTLSCSPISGHRSVSWYQQTPGQGLQFLFEYFSETQRNKGNFPGRFSGRQFSNSRSEMNVSTLELGDSALYLCASSTVTGGVSTDIQYFGAGTRLSVL.

The rearrangement links TRBV14 to TRBJ1-2; 7 nucleotides line up with TRBD1. The CDR3 is 14 residues long. With 3 bases clipped from V and 4 bases from J, the junction kept 5 bases outside the gene matches. The V gene's germline CDR1 is SGHDN and CDR2 FVKESK. The CDR3 nucleotides are TGTGCCAGCAGCCAGACAGGGAACCCCTATGGCTACACCTTC. This translates into CASSQTGNPYGYTF.